This T cell receptor beta chain was profiled in a study of CXCR3-negative and CXCR3-positive naive CD8 T cells (dated by TCRdb to between 2018 and 2021). About the investigation overall: In total, some 130 million TRB reads were obtained, corresponding to roughly 1.5 +/- 0.3 million reads per library. TRBV-TRBJ cluster analysis included naive subsets from 5 donors and memory cells from 3 donors. Diversity and physicochemical repertoire analyses were performed on some eleven donors pooled from two independent experiments.

Sequencing relied on a NextSeq 550. The Human TCR Profiling Kit (MiLaboratory) was used to make UMI-labeled 5' RACE TRB cDNA libraries. cDNA synthesis used the entire amount of extracted RNA, and PCR amplification then used the entire amount of cDNA produced. Libraries were prepared in parallel with an identical number of PCR cycles. Processing in the source paper ran as follows. With a minimum of two reads required per UMI, MIGEC and MiXCR pulled out about 50,000 +/- 9,200 unique UMI-labeled TRB cDNA molecules from each library. An average of roughly 40,000 +/- 10,000 functional in-frame TRB CDR3 nucleotide clonotypes without stop codons was found per library. After downsampling to 5000 UMI-labeled TRB molecules per sample, diversity metrics such as normalized Shannon-Wiener and Chao1 were calculated in VDJtools. Clonotype-size-weighted physicochemical properties of the central five CDR3 residues (interaction energy, strength, volume and Kidera factor 4) were computed in VDJtools. The reads were reprocessed in TCRdb, with one entry per CDR3 protein sequence and no accompanying DNA. The V and J calls come from TCRdb's annotation, not from the publication. The sample table holds roughly 59,000 distinct CDR3 sequences. Roughly 0.74% of the sample is in the top ten clones.

Each CD8+ T cell subset was flow-sorted in triplicate, with some 300,000 cells per subset placed directly into RLT lysis buffer. To keep memory contaminants out, a stringent definition of naive CD8+ T cells was applied: CD45RO-CCR7+CD27+CD95-. Standard density gradient centrifugation was used to isolate peripheral blood mononuclear cells from buffy coats. Naive CXCR3-negative and CXCR3-positive CD8+ T cells were flow-sorted using a FACSAria III. Total RNA was extracted from sorted cells with an RNeasy Mini Kit. Note on this clonotype: It has no known antigen specificity.

The investigation overall reported the following: Repertoire diversity was comparably high in both naive subsets but much lower in memory CD8+ T cells. Because surface CD5, which is linked to self-reactivity in mice, was comparable between the naive subsets, TCR interaction strength was also inferred from the physicochemical properties of TRB CDR3s. Freshly isolated PBMCs were used for most assays because CXCR3 expression partially decreased after cryopreservation. Within the same donor, TRBV-TRBJ usage looked similar between naive CXCR3-negative and CXCR3-positive cells, but memory cells had distinct patterns. TRB CDR3s from CXCR3-positive naive cells showed higher hydrophobicity (lower Kidera factor 4), lower energy, and higher strength and volume indices than CXCR3-negative naive cells.

The CDR3 goes from the cysteine to the phenylalanine over 13 residues. The protein alone is recorded here. In the germline V gene, CDR1 corresponds to SQVTM and CDR2 to ANQGSEA. The sequence came from a human donor in good health. Some clones in this sample may be carry-over from other donors' samples. The sample consisted of naive CXCR3+ CD8+ T cells from blood. Interpreted using the paper, the cell subset or site label stands for: CD45RO-CCR7+CD27+CD95- naive CD8+ T cells expressing CXCR3 (TNR3+). The rearrangement joined TRBV29-1 to TRBJ2-7; absent DNA, TCRdb's TRBD2 call cannot be checked. CDR3 sequence: CSVEGDYSYEQYF.